Below, 23 T cell receptor beta chains from the same sample are listed, as sequenced in a study of Graves' ophthalmopathy and Graves' hyperthyroidism. Amplified TCR beta CDR3 regions were obtained using RNA transcripts as template. HTBI primers primed a first-round RT-PCR, and a second-round multiplex PCR followed. MiXCR was run by TCRdb on the multiplex PCR reads, yielding one entry per CDR3 protein. Of a few hundred thousand distinct CDR3 sequences listed, roughly 39% are singletons. The sample consisted of peripheral blood or thyroid tissue (not recorded which). The receptors originated from an adult man with Graves' hyperthyroidism.

The rearrangement joins TRBV5-1 to TRBJ1-5, with 7 bases that match TRBD1. The CDR3 runs to 15 residues. Germline V gene data show CDR1 as SGHRS and CDR2 as YFSETQ. The junction had 7 bases not matched to a gene; V was cut back by 3 bases and J by 4 bases. CDR3 loop: CASSSTGLTNQPQHF. As DNA, the CDR3 is TGCGCCAGCAGCTCGACAGGGCTTACTAATCAGCCCCAGCATTTT.

CDR3 in amino acids: CASSSMTAIYEQYF. The DNA for the CDR3 is TGCGCCAGCAGCTCTATGACAGCCATCTACGAGCAGTACTTC. V gene TRBV5-1 combines with J gene TRBJ2-7; D perhaps matches TRBD1 (5 bases). V dropped 3 bases and J dropped 3 bases, with 13 bases sitting between them. The CDR3 is 14 residues long. The germline V gene encodes CDR1 SGHRS and CDR2 YFSETQ.

The rearrangement joins TRBV20-1 to TRBJ2-7, with a tentative D call TRBD2 (5 bases). This CDR3 has 14 amino acids. V dropped 2 bases and J dropped 5 bases, with 16 bases sitting between them. Germline CDR1 is DFQATT and CDR2 is SNEGSKA (reference sequence). As DNA, the CDR3 is TGCAGTGCTAGACGTGGGAGTGGGGTCCACGAGCAGTACTTC. Protein product: CSARRGSGVHEQYF.

In this sample, this clonotype turned up many times. The chain is built from TRBV6-5 and TRBJ2-7, with D perhaps TRBD1 (5 bases). The CDR3 extends over 13 amino acids. V dropped 5 bases and J dropped 3 bases, with 11 bases sitting between them. Germline V gene sequence: CDR1 MNHEY, CDR2 SVGAGI. CDR3 DNA sequence: TGTGCCAGCAGTCAGACAGTCTACTACGAGCAGTACTTC. This sequence encodes CASSQTVYYEQYF.

This clonotype has more than one count but fewer than ten. J is TRBJ1-1 and V is TRBV3-1; D call uncertain. V lost 3 bases, J lost 0 bases, and 11 bases lay in between. CDR1 is LGHDT and CDR2 is YNNKEL in the germline V gene (reference sequence). CDR3 size: 15 residues. The CDR3 sequence is CASSQSGTLNTEAFF. CDR3 bases: TGTGCCAGCAGCCAGTCCGGAACGTTGAACACTGAAGCTTTCTTT.

This clonotype was seen ten or more times. In DNA, the CDR3 is TGTGCCAGCAGAACTGGGACAGGGGGCGAATTCACTGAAGCTTTCTTT. This encodes CASRTGTGGEFTEAFF. V and J are TRBV12-3 or TRBV12-4 and TRBJ1-1; the match to TRBD1 covers 12 bases. Losses at the gene ends were 6 bases for V and 4 bases for J; bases not matched to a gene: 9. The CDR3 extends over 16 amino acids.

With regard to this clonotype: A single base separates this from a much larger clone, so it may be a read error. The V gene is TRBV7-9, the J gene TRBJ2-2; no firm D call. This CDR3 contains 15 residues. Trimming removed 5 bases at V and 4 bases at J, with 14 bases between. CDR1 and CDR2 from the germline V gene are SEHNR and FQNEAQ (reference sequence). CDR3 amino acids: CASSPEIYLTGELFF. Written as DNA, the CDR3 is TGTGCCAGCAGCCCAGAGATCTACCTCACCGGGGAGCTGTTTTTT.

To note about this clonotype: Relative to the germline gene, one junction end is altered; a read error may explain this. The genes are TRBV2 and TRBJ2-3; 13 bases fit TRBD2. The CDR3 covers 16 residues. Germline CDR1 is SNHLY and CDR2 is FYNNEI. The CDR3 sequence is CASREGLAGDTDTQYF. The CDR3 DNA reads as TGTGCCAGCAGGGAAGGACTAGCGGGGGACACAGATACGCAGTATTTT. Full variable domain (missing parts from reference TRBV2 and TRBJ2-3): EPEVTQTPSHQVTQMGQEVILRCVPISNHLYFYWYRQILGQKVEFLVSFYNNEISEKSEIFDDQFSVERPDGSNFTLKIRSTKLEDSAMYFCASREGLAGDTDTQYFGPGTRLTVL.

This clonotype has ten or more counts. The J gene is TRBJ1-5, the V gene TRBV12-3 or TRBV12-4, with 7 positions matching TRBD1. The CDR3 consists of 12 residues. The trim removed 5 bases at V and 7 bases at J, leaving 2 bases unmatched. The CDR3 loop is CASSDRVQPQHF. The DNA for the CDR3 is TGTGCCAGCAGTGACAGGGTGCAGCCCCAGCATTTT.

This clonotype has ten or more counts. V is TRBV19 and J is TRBJ2-2; 8 positions agree with TRBD1. CDR1 is LNHDA and CDR2 is SQIVND in the germline V gene (reference sequence). CDR3 length equals 16 residues. V dropped 3 bases and J dropped 4; count of bases not matched to a gene: 7. The CDR3 here is CASSITGQVGTGELFF. The CDR3 DNA follows: TGTGCCAGTAGTATCACGGGACAGGTTGGCACCGGGGAGCTGTTTTTT. Full variable domain (remainder filled in from reference TRBV19 and TRBJ2-2): DGGITQSPKYLFRKEGQNVTLSCEQNLNHDAMYWYRQDPGQGLRLIYYSQIVNDFQKGDIAEGYSVSREKKESFPLTVTSAQKNPTAFYLCASSITGQVGTGELFFGEGSRLTVL.

The genes are TRBV10-3 and TRBJ1-2; tentative D call: TRBD1 (6 bases). CDR1 is ENHRY, CDR2 SYGVKD, per germline. Trimming stripped 3 bases from V and 3 bases from J, with 20 bases between. The CDR3 consists of 17 residues. The CDR3 loop reads CAISEWGQKRVHYGYTF. As DNA, the CDR3 is TGTGCCATCAGTGAATGGGGGCAGAAAAGGGTTCACTATGGCTACACCTTC.

This clonotype has just a few counts. This chain joins TRBV2 and TRBJ2-7; 8 positions agree with TRBD2. CDR3 length equals 15 residues. The germline gives CDR1 SNHLY, CDR2 FYNNEI. With 2 bases clipped from V and 2 bases from J, the junction kept 5 bases outside the gene matches. DNA of the CDR3: TGTGCCAGCAGTGAACTACTAGCGGAGACCTACGAGCAGTACTTC. Encoded protein: CASSELLAETYEQYF.

This clonotype was found many times. CDR3 residues: CASSHETGVWTEAFF. DNA for the CDR3: TGTGCCAGCAGCCATGAGACAGGGGTGTGGACTGAAGCTTTCTTT. The V call is TRBV7-9, the J call TRBJ1-1, with 8 bases fitting TRBD1. J was trimmed by 5 bases and V by 5 bases; bases with no gene match: 10. Germline V gene data show CDR1 as SEHNR and CDR2 as FQNEAQ (reference sequence). This CDR3 has 15 amino acids.

On this clonotype itself: Sequence at one end of the junction differs from germline and may be a read error. The chain couples TRBV10-3 to TRBJ1-4, with TRBD1 as a possible D gene (6 bases). The CDR3 has 13 amino acids. CDR1 is ENHRY, CDR2 SYGVKD, per germline. The CDR3 protein is CASSPWTAEKLFF. The CDR3, as DNA: TGTGCCAGCAGTCCATGGACAGCCGAAAAACTGTTTTTT.

This clonotype has ten or more counts. The V call is TRBV7-3, the J call TRBJ2-7, with D hard to call. Looked up from germline, CDR1 is SGHTA and CDR2 is FQGTGA. V gave up 1 base and J gave up 3 bases, with 7 bases separating them. This CDR3 spans 13 amino acids. The CDR3 bases are TGTGCCAGCAGCTTAATGGGGAACTACGAGCAGTACTTC. This sequence encodes CASSLMGNYEQYF.

The chain uses TRBV19 and TRBJ1-2; TRBD1 aligns across 8 bases. The CDR3 has 13 residues. V lost 9 bases, J lost 8 bases, and 11 bases stayed unmatched. CDR1 is LNHDA, CDR2 SQIVND, per germline (reference sequence). CDR3: CASSSDRVYGYTF. The CDR3 DNA is TGTGCCAGCAGTTCGGACAGGGTCTACGGCTACACCTTC.

V and J are TRBV6-5 and TRBJ1-2; D perhaps matches TRBD1 (6 bases). With 7 bases removed from V and 12 bases from J, the gap between germline ends came to 12 bases. There are 10 residues in the CDR3. Germline loops: CDR1 MNHEY, CDR2 SVGAGI. The CDR3: CASKGVGDTF. The DNA for the CDR3 is TGTGCCAGCAAGGGGGTTGGAGACACCTTC.

This sequence joins TRBV7-9 and TRBJ2-7; TRBD2 matches 10 bases. CDR1 and CDR2 from the germline V gene are SEHNR and FQNEAQ (reference sequence). This CDR3 comprises 15 residues. The CDR3 spells CASGPGTSVTYEQYF. For the CDR3, the DNA is TGTGCTAGTGGTCCCGGGACTAGCGTTACATACGAGCAGTACTTC.

The genes are TRBV4-2 and TRBJ2-3; D possibly corresponds to TRBD2 (6 bases). The germline V and J ends were trimmed by 1 base and 0 bases, with 8 bases remaining between them. This CDR3 has 15 residues. CDR1 is LGHNA and CDR2 is YNFKEQ in the germline V gene. The CDR3 DNA is TGTGCCAGCAGCCAAGCGGGGGAAAGCACAGATACGCAGTATTTT. This gives the protein CASSQAGESTDTQYF.

The chain combines TRBV6-6 with TRBJ1-2; D gene unclear. The CDR3 has 13 amino acids. V lost 7 bases, J lost 8 bases, and 17 bases lay in between. Germline V CDR1 and CDR2: MNHNY, SVGAGI (reference sequence). DNA for the CDR3: TGTGCCAGCACCGTGGACCCGATTTACGGCTACACCTTC. Encoded protein: CASTVDPIYGYTF.

This clonotype was counted ten times or more. The J gene is TRBJ1-1, the V gene TRBV19; TRBD1 aligns across 8 bases. Germline V CDR1 and CDR2: LNHDA, SQIVND (reference sequence). Trimming at V came to 5 bases and at J to 4 bases, leaving 6 bases not matched to a gene. The CDR3 runs to 14 residues. CDR3 sequence (DNA): TGTGCCAGTAGTGGAACAGGGGGAGTCACTGAAGCTTTCTTT. Translation: CASSGTGGVTEAFF.

In this sample, this clonotype turned up many times. This chain joins TRBV12-3 or TRBV12-4 and TRBJ2-6, with D maybe TRBD1 (5 bases). The V and J ends lost 3 bases and 1 base respectively, with 7 bases between them. The CDR3 is 15 amino acids. The CDR3 protein is CASSFTGSGANVLTF. The CDR3 region has the DNA TGTGCCAGCAGTTTTACAGGTTCTGGGGCCAACGTCCTGACTTTC.

V usage is TRBV20-1 and J usage is TRBJ2-7; 11 nucleotides line up with TRBD1. CDR1 DFQATT and CDR2 SNEGSKA come from the germline V gene (reference sequence). Germline trimming cut 6 bases from V and 4 bases from J; bases unmatched to any gene: 8. This CDR3 region has 14 residues. The DNA for the CDR3 is TGCAGTGCCAGATCCGGGACAGGGGGATACGAGCAGTACTTC. Translated: CSARSGTGGYEQYF.